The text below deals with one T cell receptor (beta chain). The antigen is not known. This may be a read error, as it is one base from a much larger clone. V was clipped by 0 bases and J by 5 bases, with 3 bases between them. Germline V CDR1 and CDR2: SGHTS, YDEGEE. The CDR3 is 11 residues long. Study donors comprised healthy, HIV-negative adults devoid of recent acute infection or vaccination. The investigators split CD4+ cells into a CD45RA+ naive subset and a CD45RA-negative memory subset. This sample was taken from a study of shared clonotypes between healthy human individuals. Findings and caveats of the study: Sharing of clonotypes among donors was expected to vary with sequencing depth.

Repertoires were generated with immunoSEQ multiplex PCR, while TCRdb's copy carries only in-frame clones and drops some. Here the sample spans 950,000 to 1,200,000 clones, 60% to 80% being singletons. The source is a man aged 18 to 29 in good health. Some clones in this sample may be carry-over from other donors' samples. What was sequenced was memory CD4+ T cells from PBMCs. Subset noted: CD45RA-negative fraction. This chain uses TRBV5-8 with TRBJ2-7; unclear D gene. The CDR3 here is CASSLAHEQYF. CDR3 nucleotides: TGTGCCAGCAGCTTGGCCCACGAGCAGTACTTC.